This T cell receptor beta chain was sequenced during a study of radiation and T cells in renal cell carcinoma. The study's findings and limits: No pretreatment tumor biopsies were available for baseline clonotypes. In blood, top tumor clones expanded by 2 weeks, shrinking by 4.

Notes on this clone: What it recognizes is unknown.

The CDR3 consists of 14 residues. V gave up 0 bases and J gave up 3 bases, with 8 bases separating them. Germline V gives CDR1 SGHRS, CDR2 YFSETQ. Time point defined: blood 2 weeks post-SBRT. Treatment: 15 Gy SBRT to primary tumor, nephrectomy 4 weeks later. Radiation-treated patients gave blood at baseline, week 2 and week 4. Data came from immunoSEQ multiplex PCR; TCRdb stores just in-frame clones and leaves some out. The sample comprises 65,000 to 80,000 clones, approximately 83% of which are singletons, and 20% to 25% rests with the top ten. This chain connects TRBV5-1 to TRBJ2-3; D is unclear. Material: blood, obtained from a patient whose treatment included radiotherapy and nephrectomy. The sequence was obtained from a woman aged 50 to 60 with renal cell carcinoma. CDR3 DNA sequence: TGCGCCAGCAGCTTGGGTGCCGTGACAGATACGCAGTATTTT. This translates into CASSLGAVTDTQYF.